A selection of T cell receptor beta chains follows, all from one sample in a study of regulatory T cells in long-lasting Graves disease. One entry per CDR3 protein results from TCRdb running MiXCR on the multiplex PCR reads. The sample has hundreds of thousands of distinct CDR3 sequences; about a sixth are singletons. These sequences were also reported in another study, on T cells in Graves' hyperthyroidism and ophthalmopathy.

Sequencing was performed on peripheral blood mononuclear cells (PBMCs), taken at new diagnosis, from a patient treated with antithyroid drugs. Every receptor here comes from a woman in her thirties with Graves disease. Each CDR3 is given with its conserved first and last residue. Each record gives: V gene, D gene, clone size, J gene, CDR3 DNA, CDR3 protein. D genes are given only for firm matches. Rows may omit the clone size; those that give it use once, few, many or a size class.

V gene: TRBV15
D gene: NA
clone size: few
J gene: TRBJ1-6
CDR3 DNA: TGTGCCACCGCGACGGGGCGGGGGCGGGATTCACCCCTCCACTTT
CDR3 protein: CATATGRGRDSPLHF

V gene: TRBV10-3
D gene: NA
clone size: few
J gene: TRBJ2-2
CDR3 DNA: TGTGCCATCAGTGCGGGTTATTCCACCGGGGAGCTGTTTTTT
CDR3 protein: CAISAGYSTGELFF

V gene: TRBV20-1
D gene: NA
clone size: few
J gene: TRBJ2-5
CDR3 DNA: TGCAGTGCCCAGGTTTGGGATCAAGAGACCCAGTACTTC
CDR3 protein: CSAQVWDQETQYF

V gene: TRBV6-5
D gene: NA
clone size: few
J gene: TRBJ2-1
CDR3 DNA: TGTGCCAGCAGTTACTCGTTAAGAGGACACTCACCCTACAATGAGCAGTTCTTC
CDR3 protein: CASSYSLRGHSPYNEQFF

V gene: TRBV5-5
D gene: NA
clone size: many
J gene: TRBJ2-2
CDR3 DNA: TGTGCCAGCAGTCAGGGGAACACCGGGGAGCTGTTTTTT
CDR3 protein: CASSQGNTGELFF

V gene: TRBV6-1
D gene: NA
clone size: many
J gene: TRBJ2-7
CDR3 DNA: TGTGCCAGCAGGCCACGTCTCTGGGAGCAGTACTTC
CDR3 protein: CASRPRLWEQYF

V gene: TRBV20-1
D gene: TRBD2
clone size: NA
J gene: TRBJ2-3
CDR3 DNA: TGCAGTGCTAGGGCAACTAGCGGGAGCACAGATACGCAGTATTTT
CDR3 protein: CSARATSGSTDTQYF

V gene: TRBV11-2
D gene: TRBD2
clone size: NA
J gene: TRBJ2-1
CDR3 DNA: TGTGCCAGCAGCTCGCTAGCGGGAGTAGACAATGAGCAGTTCTTC
CDR3 protein: CASSSLAGVDNEQFF

V gene: TRBV29-1
D gene: NA
clone size: many
J gene: TRBJ2-1
CDR3 DNA: TGCAGCGTTGAACAGCTCCCCAATGAGCAGTTCTTC
CDR3 protein: CSVEQLPNEQFF

V gene: TRBV18
D gene: NA
clone size: many
J gene: TRBJ2-6
CDR3 DNA: TGTGCCAGCTCACCACCGCAGGGGTCCTCTGGGGCCAACGTCCTGACTTTC
CDR3 protein: CASSPPQGSSGANVLTF

V gene: TRBV4-3
D gene: TRBD2
clone size: few
J gene: TRBJ2-5
CDR3 DNA: TGCGCCAGCAGCCAAGCTCCTCGGGGGGGGAAGGAGACCCAGTACTTC
CDR3 protein: CASSQAPRGGKETQYF

V gene: TRBV6-9
D gene: NA
clone size: NA
J gene: TRBJ1-4
CDR3 DNA: TGTGCCAGCAGTTACCGGGGGGCCTTTAATGAAAAACTGTTTTTT
CDR3 protein: CASSYRGAFNEKLFF

V gene: TRBV10-3
D gene: NA
clone size: few
J gene: TRBJ2-1
CDR3 DNA: TGTGCCATCAGTGTGGGTCAGGATAAGAATGAGCAGTTCTTC
CDR3 protein: CAISVGQDKNEQFF

V gene: TRBV11-2
D gene: TRBD1
clone size: NA
J gene: TRBJ2-1
CDR3 DNA: TGTGCCAGCAGTCCGGACAGGGCTTTGTACCCGTTCTTC
CDR3 protein: CASSPDRALYPFF

V gene: TRBV2
D gene: TRBD2
clone size: many
J gene: TRBJ2-2
CDR3 DNA: TGTGCCAGCGAATGGGGACTAGTAGGCACCGGGGAGCTGTTTTTT
CDR3 protein: CASEWGLVGTGELFF

V gene: TRBV24-1
D gene: NA
clone size: few
J gene: TRBJ2-1
CDR3 DNA: TGTGCCACCAGTGATTTTGGGGGCCAGAGCAATGAGCAGTTCTTC
CDR3 protein: CATSDFGGQSNEQFF

V gene: TRBV29-1
D gene: NA
clone size: many
J gene: TRBJ2-2
CDR3 DNA: TGCAGCGTTGAGGGTCAAACGTTCGCGAACACCGGGGAGCTGTTTTTT
CDR3 protein: CSVEGQTFANTGELFF